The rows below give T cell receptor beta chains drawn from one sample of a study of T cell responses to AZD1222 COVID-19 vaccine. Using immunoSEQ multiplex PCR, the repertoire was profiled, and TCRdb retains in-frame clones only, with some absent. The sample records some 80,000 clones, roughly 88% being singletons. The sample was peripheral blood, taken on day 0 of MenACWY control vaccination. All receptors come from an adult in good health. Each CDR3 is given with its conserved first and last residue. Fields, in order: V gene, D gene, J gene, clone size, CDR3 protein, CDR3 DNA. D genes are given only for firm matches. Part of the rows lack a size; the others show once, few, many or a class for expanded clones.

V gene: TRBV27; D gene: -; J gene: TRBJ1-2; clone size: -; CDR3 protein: CASSLKAISPGYTF; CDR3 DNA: TGTGCCAGCAGTTTAAAAGCCATCAGCCCTGGCTACACCTTC
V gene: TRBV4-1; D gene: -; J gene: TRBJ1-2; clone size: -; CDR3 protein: CASSQQNHSSYGYTF; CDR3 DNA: TGCGCCAGCAGCCAGCAGAACCACAGTTCCTATGGCTACACCTTC
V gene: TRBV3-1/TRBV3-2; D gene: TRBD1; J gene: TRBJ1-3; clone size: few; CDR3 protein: CASSVTGGSSGNTIYF; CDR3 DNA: TGTGCCAGCAGCGTTACAGGGGGTAGCTCTGGAAACACCATATATTTT
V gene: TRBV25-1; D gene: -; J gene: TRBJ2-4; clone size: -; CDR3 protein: CASSDSVSKNIQYF; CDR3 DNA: TGTGCCAGCAGTGATTCAGTCTCCAAAAACATTCAGTACTTC
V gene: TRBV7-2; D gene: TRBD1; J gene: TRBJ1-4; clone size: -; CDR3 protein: CASSGQGRDFDEKLFF; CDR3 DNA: TGTGCCAGCAGCGGACAGGGGAGGGATTTTGATGAAAAACTGTTTTTT
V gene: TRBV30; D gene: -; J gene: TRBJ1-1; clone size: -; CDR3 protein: CAWSRQTKNTEAFF; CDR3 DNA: TGTGCCTGGAGCCGACAGACTAAAAACACTGAAGCTTTCTTT
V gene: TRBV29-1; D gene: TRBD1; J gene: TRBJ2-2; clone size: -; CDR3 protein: CSVPAGGIGELFF; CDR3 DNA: TGCAGCGTTCCGGCAGGGGGCATCGGGGAGCTGTTTTTT
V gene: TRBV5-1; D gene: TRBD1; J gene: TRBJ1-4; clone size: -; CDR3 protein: CASSLGQGPNEKLFF; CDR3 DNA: TGCGCCAGCAGCCTGGGACAGGGACCTAATGAAAAACTGTTTTTT
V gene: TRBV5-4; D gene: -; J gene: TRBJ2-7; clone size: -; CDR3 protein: CASSLAALSSYEQYF; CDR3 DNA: TGTGCCAGCAGCTTGGCAGCGCTTAGCTCCTACGAGCAGTACTTC
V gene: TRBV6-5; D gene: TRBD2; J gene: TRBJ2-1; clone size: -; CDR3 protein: CASSISGGANNEQFF; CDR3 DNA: TGTGCCAGCAGCATTAGCGGGGGAGCCAACAATGAGCAGTTCTTC
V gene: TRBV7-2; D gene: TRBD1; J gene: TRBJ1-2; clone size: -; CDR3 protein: CASNPGTGGSYTF; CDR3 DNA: TGTGCCAGCAATCCTGGGACAGGGGGGAGCTACACCTTC